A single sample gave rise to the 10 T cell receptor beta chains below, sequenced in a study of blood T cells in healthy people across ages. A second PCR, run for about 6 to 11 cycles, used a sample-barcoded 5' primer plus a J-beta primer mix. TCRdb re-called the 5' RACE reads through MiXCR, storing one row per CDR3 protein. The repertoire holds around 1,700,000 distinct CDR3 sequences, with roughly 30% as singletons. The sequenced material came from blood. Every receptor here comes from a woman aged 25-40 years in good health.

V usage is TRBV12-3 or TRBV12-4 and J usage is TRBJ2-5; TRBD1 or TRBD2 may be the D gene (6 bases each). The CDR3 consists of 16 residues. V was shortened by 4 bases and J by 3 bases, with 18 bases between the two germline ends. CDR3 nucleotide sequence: TGTGCCAGCAGTTGGGATCGGGGGCGCGGCGAAGAGACCCAGTACTTC. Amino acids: CASSWDRGRGEETQYF.

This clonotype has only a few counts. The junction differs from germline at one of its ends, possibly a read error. The CDR3 loop is CASSLGRGTNEKLFF. Written as DNA, the CDR3 is TGCGCCAGCAGCTTGGGCAGGGGGACTAATGAAAAACTGTTTTTT. The gene calls are TRBV7-2 and TRBJ1-4, with TRBD1 matching 7 bases. The CDR3 loop spans 15 amino acids. Germline V gene sequence: CDR1 SGHTA, CDR2 FQGNSA.

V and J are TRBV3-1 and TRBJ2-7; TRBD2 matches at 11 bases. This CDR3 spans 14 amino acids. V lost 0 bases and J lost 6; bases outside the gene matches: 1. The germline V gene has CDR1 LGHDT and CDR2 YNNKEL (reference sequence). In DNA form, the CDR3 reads TGTGCCAGCAGCCAAGATGGGACTAGCGGCGAGCAGTACTTC. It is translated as CASSQDGTSGEQYF.

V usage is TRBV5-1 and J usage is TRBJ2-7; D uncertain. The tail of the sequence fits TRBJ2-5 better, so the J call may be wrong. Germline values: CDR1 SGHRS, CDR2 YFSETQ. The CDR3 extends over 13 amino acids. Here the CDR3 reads CASSFSFTKTQYF. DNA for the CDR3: TGCGCCAGCAGCTTTTCGTTTACGAAGACCCAGTACTTC.

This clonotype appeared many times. In nucleotides, the CDR3 is TGTGCCAGCAGTCGGCTTCCCCTGGAGACCCAGTACTTC. It yields the protein CASSRLPLETQYF. This rearrangement joins TRBV5-5 to TRBJ2-5; D remains unclear. Germline loops: CDR1 SGHKS, CDR2 YYEKEE (reference sequence). The CDR3 is 13 amino acids. Trimming left V 5 bases short and J 5 bases short, with 13 bases between.

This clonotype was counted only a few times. CDR3 sequence: CASSQSPSGSGEQYF. The DNA of the CDR3 is TGTGCCAGCAGCCAAAGTCCTAGCGGGAGTGGCGAGCAGTACTTC. This sequence joins TRBV3-1 and TRBJ2-7; 10 positions agree with TRBD2. The germline V gene has CDR1 LGHDT and CDR2 YNNKEL (reference sequence). The CDR3 is made up of 15 amino acids. Trimming cost V 2 bases and J 6 bases; bases outside gene matches: 7.

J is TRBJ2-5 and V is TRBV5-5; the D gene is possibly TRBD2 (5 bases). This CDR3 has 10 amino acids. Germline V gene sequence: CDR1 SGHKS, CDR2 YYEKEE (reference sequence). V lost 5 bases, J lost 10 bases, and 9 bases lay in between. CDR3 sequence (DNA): TGTGCCAGCAGTCCGGCGGGCCAGTACTTC. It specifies CASSPAGQYF. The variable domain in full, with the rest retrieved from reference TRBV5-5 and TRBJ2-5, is DAGVTQSPTHLIKTRGQQVTLRCSPISGHKSVSWYQQVLGQGPQFIFQYYEKEERGRGNFPDRFSARQFPNYSSELNVNALLLGDSALYLCASSPAGQYFGPGTRLLVL.

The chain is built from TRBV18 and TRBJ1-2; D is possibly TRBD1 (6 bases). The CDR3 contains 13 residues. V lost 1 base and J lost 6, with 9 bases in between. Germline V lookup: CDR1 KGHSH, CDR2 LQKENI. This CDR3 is CASSPRRGDGYTF. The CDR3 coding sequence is TGTGCCAGCTCACCACGCAGGGGAGATGGCTACACCTTC.

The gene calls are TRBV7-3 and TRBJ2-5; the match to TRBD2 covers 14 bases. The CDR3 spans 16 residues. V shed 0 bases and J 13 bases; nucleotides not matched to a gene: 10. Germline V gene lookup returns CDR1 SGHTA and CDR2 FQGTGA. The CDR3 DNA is TGTGCCAGCAGCTTAACCCCAGGGACTAGCGGGGGTCCCCCGTACTTC. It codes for CASSLTPGTSGGPPYF.

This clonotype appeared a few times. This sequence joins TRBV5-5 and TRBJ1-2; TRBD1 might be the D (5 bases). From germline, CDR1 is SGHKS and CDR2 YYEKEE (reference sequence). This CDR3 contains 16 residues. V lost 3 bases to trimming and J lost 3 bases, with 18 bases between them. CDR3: CASSSAWGVSDYGYTF. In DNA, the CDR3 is TGTGCCAGCAGCTCGGCCTGGGGGGTTTCCGACTATGGCTACACCTTC.